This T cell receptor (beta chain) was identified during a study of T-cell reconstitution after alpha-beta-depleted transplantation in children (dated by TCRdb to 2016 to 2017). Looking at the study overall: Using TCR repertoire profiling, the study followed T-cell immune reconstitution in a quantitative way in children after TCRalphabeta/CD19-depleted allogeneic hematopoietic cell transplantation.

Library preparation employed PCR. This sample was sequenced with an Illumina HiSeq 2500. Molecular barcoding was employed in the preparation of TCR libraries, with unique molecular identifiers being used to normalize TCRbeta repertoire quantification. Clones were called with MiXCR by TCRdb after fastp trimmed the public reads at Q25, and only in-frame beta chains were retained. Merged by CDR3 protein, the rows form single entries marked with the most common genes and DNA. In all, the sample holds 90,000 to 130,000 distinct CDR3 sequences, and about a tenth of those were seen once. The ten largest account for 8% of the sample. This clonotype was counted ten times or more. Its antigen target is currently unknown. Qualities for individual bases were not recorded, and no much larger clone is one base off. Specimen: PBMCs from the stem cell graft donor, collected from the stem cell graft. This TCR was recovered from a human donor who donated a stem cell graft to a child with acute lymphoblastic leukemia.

The DNA is TGCGCCAGCAGCTTGGCTAGAGGGGAGCTGTTTTTT. This codes for CASSLARGELFF. The chain is encoded by TRBV5-1 joined to TRBJ2-2, with the D segment identity uncertain. Trimming removed 0 bases from V and 8 bases from J, leaving 5 bases between the germline ends. Reading from cysteine to phenylalanine, the CDR3 counts 12 amino acids. Here the CDR3 DNA is all that survives: 36 bases in frame from base 1. CDR1 and CDR2 are drawn from the germline V gene: SGHRS, YFSETQ.